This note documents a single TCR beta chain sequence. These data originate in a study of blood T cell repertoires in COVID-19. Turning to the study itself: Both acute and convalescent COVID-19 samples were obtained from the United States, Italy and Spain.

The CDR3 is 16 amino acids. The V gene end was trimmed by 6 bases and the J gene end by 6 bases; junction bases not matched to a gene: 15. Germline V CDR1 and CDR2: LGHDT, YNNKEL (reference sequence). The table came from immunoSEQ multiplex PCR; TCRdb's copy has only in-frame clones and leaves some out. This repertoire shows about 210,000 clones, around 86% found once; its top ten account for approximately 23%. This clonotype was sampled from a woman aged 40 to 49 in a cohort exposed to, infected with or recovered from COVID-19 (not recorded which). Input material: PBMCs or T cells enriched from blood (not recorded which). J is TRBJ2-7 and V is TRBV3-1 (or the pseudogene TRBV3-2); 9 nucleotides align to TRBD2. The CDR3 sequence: CASSFGRREGRREQYF. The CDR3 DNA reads TGTGCCAGCAGTTTCGGGCGGCGGGAGGGCCGTCGCGAGCAGTACTTC.